The present T cell receptor beta chain was sequenced within a study of T cell changes during pregnancy in multiple sclerosis. Profiling relied on immunoSEQ multiplex PCR, and the TCRdb table lists in-frame clones only, not all of them. The table has under 80,000 clones, roughly 94% seen once. This clone appeared a single time. This receptor was obtained from a female donor with multiple sclerosis, enrolled in a pregnancy study. This material consisted of peripheral blood, taken in the third trimester of pregnancy.

The CDR3 loop is CASSESGYGYTF. CDR3 DNA: TGTGCCAGCAGCGAGAGCGGCTATGGCTACACCTTC. The chain links TRBV9 to TRBJ1-2; D is uncertain. Germline V lookup: CDR1 SGDLS, CDR2 YYNGEE. The CDR3 covers 12 residues. The V gene lost 3 bases and the J gene lost 4 bases, with 7 bases spanning the gap.